This T cell receptor (beta chain) appears in the sequencing data of a study of identical twins. Overall study results and limits: A cross-sectional statistical analysis, not follow-up of the same donors, supported the conclusions.

The CDR3 covers 15 residues. V gave up 7 bases and J gave up 2 bases; unmatched junction bases: 7. CDR1 is MNHEY and CDR2 is SVGEGT in the germline V gene. One entry per CDR3 protein, called by TCRdb with MiXCR from the 5' RACE reads. The table has 1.5 million to 2 million distinct CDR3 sequences, under 35% seen once; the top ten hold more than 0.25%. Every donor was a healthy Caucasian. Of note for this clonotype: Its target is unknown.

The TCR comes from a newborn girl in good health. Sequences were obtained from cord blood. The chain uses TRBV6-2 or TRBV6-3 and TRBJ2-3, with TRBD2 matching 9 bases. Here the CDR3 DNA reads TGTGCCAGCACCCGGACTAGCGTTAACACAGATACGCAGTATTTT. This sequence encodes CASTRTSVNTDTQYF.